This T cell receptor (beta chain) derives from a study of shared T cell receptors in the human thymus. Trimming cost V 3 bases and J 3 bases; bases outside gene matches: 5. Germline CDR1 GTSNPN, CDR2 SVGIG (reference sequence). The CDR3 is 14 residues long. The data were produced by immunoSEQ multiplex PCR, yet TCRdb's version contains in-frame clones alone and is incomplete. The sample yields approximately 660,000 clones, roughly 90% seen once. These records were also assigned to another study, of human thymus T cells. Per that study: Apparent skewing of V and J gene usage characterized both thymic and blood repertoires.

The clonotype originates from a boy under three years old with a congenital heart defect. The rearrangement uses TRBV30 and TRBJ1-2; 9 bases line up with TRBD1. Sequenced sample: thymocytes. The CDR3 region is CAWREDRGDYGYTF. As DNA, the CDR3 is TGTGCCTGGAGAGAGGACAGGGGTGACTATGGCTACACCTTC.